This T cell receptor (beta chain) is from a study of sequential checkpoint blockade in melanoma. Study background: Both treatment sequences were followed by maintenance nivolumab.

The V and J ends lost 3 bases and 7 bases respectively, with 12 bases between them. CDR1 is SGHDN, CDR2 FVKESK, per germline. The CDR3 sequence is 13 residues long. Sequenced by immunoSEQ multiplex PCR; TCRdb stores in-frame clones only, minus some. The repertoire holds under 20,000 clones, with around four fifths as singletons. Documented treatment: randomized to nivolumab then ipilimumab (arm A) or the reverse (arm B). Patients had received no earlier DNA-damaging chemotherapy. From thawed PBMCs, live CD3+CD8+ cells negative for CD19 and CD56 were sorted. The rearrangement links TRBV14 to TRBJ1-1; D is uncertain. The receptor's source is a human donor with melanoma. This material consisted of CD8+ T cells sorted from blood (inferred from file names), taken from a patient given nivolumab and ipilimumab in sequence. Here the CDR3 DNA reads TGTGCCAGCAGCCATTCCGGGTTGGATGAAGCTTTCTTT. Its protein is CASSHSGLDEAFF.